The rows below give T cell receptor beta chains drawn from one sample of a study of T cells in Graves' hyperthyroidism and ophthalmopathy. Each CDR3 protein is one row after TCRdb ran MiXCR on the multiplex PCR reads. Counted here are 640,000 or so distinct CDR3 sequences, about 14% occurring once; the ten biggest clones make up roughly 7%. The sample taken for sequencing was blood. The receptors were sampled from a woman younger than 30 with Graves' ophthalmopathy. The CDR3 runs from the conserved cysteine through the conserved F or W. The D gene is left open where the match is weak. Rows give clone size only sometimes, using once, few, many, or a class for an expanded clone.

d_gene	v_gene	abundance	j_gene	CDR3aa	CDR3nt
.	TRBV7-9	many	TRBJ2-7	CASSPGTARVYEQYF	TGTGCCAGCAGCCCGGGGACTGCACGAGTCTACGAGCAGTACTTC
TRBD2	TRBV30	.	TRBJ2-1	CAWSEGGSSYNEQFF	TGTGCCTGGAGTGAGGGCGGGAGCTCCTACAATGAGCAGTTCTTC
.	TRBV30	many	TRBJ2-3	CAWSDGGSDTQYF	TGTGCCTGGAGTGATGGGGGGTCAGATACGCAGTATTTT
TRBD1	TRBV11-2	many	TRBJ2-7	CASDSTGNYEQYF	TGTGCCAGCGACTCGACAGGGAACTACGAGCAGTACTTC
.	TRBV7-9	many	TRBJ2-2	CASSLYPRRGNTGELFF	TGTGCCAGCAGCTTATACCCCCGGAGGGGGAACACCGGGGAGCTGTTTTTT
.	TRBV7-8	many	TRBJ1-6	CASSLELAGSSPLHF	TGTGCCAGCAGCTTAGAGTTGGCAGGGAGTTCACCCCTCCACTTT
TRBD1	TRBV7-2	many	TRBJ2-7	CASRDRGIYEQYF	TGTGCCAGCAGGGACAGGGGGATTTACGAGCAGTACTTC
TRBD2	TRBV25-1	.	TRBJ2-3	CASSDRLAGGPDTQYF	TGTGCCAGCAGTGATCGACTAGCGGGAGGGCCGGATACGCAGTATTTT
.	TRBV2	many	TRBJ2-5	CASSEILEETQYF	TGTGCCAGCAGTGAGATTCTAGAAGAGACCCAGTACTTC
.	TRBV27	few	TRBJ1-3	CASSSRAGNTIYF	TGTGCCAGCAGTTCCCGTGCTGGAAACACCATATATTTT
TRBD1	TRBV7-2	few	TRBJ1-3	CASSPRGQGATGSTIYF	TGTGCCAGCAGCCCCAGGGGACAGGGGGCAACTGGAAGCACCATATATTTT
TRBD2	TRBV9	few	TRBJ2-1	CASSVELAGGFPYNEQFF	TGTGCCAGCAGCGTAGAACTAGCGGGAGGGTTTCCCTACAATGAGCAGTTCTTC
.	TRBV5-5	.	TRBJ2-7	CASSTVSSYEQYF	TGTGCCAGCAGTACAGTTAGCTCCTACGAGCAGTACTTC
TRBD1	TRBV12-3/TRBV12-4	.	TRBJ2-1	CASSPTGGQYNGQFF	TGTGCCAGCAGTCCTACAGGGGGTCAGTACAATGGGCAGTTCTTC
TRBD2	TRBV25-1	.	TRBJ2-3	CASSERQGLVVRTQYF	TGTGCCAGCAGTGAACGTCAGGGACTAGTGGTCCGTACGCAGTATTTT
TRBD1	TRBV20-1	many	TRBJ1-5	CSAQGQNQPQHF	TGCAGTGCCCAGGGACAGAATCAGCCCCAGCATTTT
.	TRBV27	many	TRBJ2-7	CASSLSPGTWQYF	TGTGCCAGCAGTTTATCCCCAGGCACCTGGCAGTACTTC
TRBD1	TRBV19	many	TRBJ1-2	CASSTADRSYGYTF	TGTGCCAGTAGTACCGCGGACAGGAGCTATGGCTACACCTTC
TRBD1	TRBV28	many	TRBJ1-2	CASSPGQGKFGYTF	TGTGCCAGCAGTCCGGGACAGGGAAAGTTCGGCTACACCTTC
.	TRBV2	many	TRBJ2-2	CASRTRQVAGELFF	TGTGCCAGCAGGACACGTCAAGTAGCCGGGGAGCTGTTTTTT
.	TRBV7-2	many	TRBJ1-3	CASSPTISGNTIYF	TGTGCCAGCAGCCCAACGATCTCTGGAAACACCATATATTTT
.	TRBV4-3	few	TRBJ2-1	CASSQEAVSSYNEQFF	TGCGCCAGCAGCCAAGAGGCCGTGAGCTCCTACAATGAGCAGTTCTTC
.	TRBV6-1	many	TRBJ1-6	CASSLRPGHPGNSPLHF	TGTGCCAGCAGCCTTCGCCCGGGACACCCGGGCAATTCACCCCTCCACTTT
TRBD2	TRBV14	many	TRBJ2-7	CASSPLGGESYEQYF	TGTGCCAGCAGCCCTTTGGGGGGGGAGTCCTACGAGCAGTACTTC
TRBD2	TRBV4-1	.	TRBJ2-3	CASSRPGGTDTQYF	TGCGCCAGCAGCCGCCCGGGGGGGACAGATACGCAGTATTTT
TRBD1	TRBV3-1	many	TRBJ2-3	CASSAQDRGLIQSTDTQYF	TGTGCCAGCAGCGCCCAAGACAGGGGGCTAATTCAAAGCACAGATACGCAGTATTTT
.	TRBV9	.	TRBJ1-3	CAGSVARGGTYSGNTIYF	TGTGCCGGCAGCGTAGCTCGAGGGGGAACGTACTCTGGAAACACCATATATTTT
.	TRBV9	.	TRBJ1-5	CASSVGQAHGQPQHF	TGTGCCAGCAGCGTAGGACAGGCCCACGGGCAGCCCCAGCATTTT
TRBD2	TRBV20-1	few	TRBJ2-1	CSAGTSGSLSDEQFF	TGCAGTGCTGGGACTAGCGGGAGCCTGAGCGATGAGCAGTTCTTC
TRBD2	TRBV27	.	TRBJ2-1	CASSHPFPTRGLAAYNEQFF	TGTGCCAGCAGTCACCCTTTTCCAACGAGAGGACTAGCGGCCTACAATGAGCAGTTCTTC
TRBD2	TRBV27	few	TRBJ2-5	CASSPRTGTSGEETQYF	TGTGCCAGCAGTCCGCGGACCGGGACTAGCGGGGAAGAGACCCAGTACTTC
TRBD2	TRBV5-1	.	TRBJ2-1	CASSIWTSGRGGNEQSF	TGTGCCAGCAGCATCTGGACTAGCGGGAGGGGGGGGAATGAGCAGTCCTTC
.	TRBV28	many	TRBJ1-2	CASSSRRSYFYGYTF	TGTGCCAGCAGCAGTCGACGGAGCTACTTTTATGGCTACACCTTC
.	TRBV2	many	TRBJ2-1	CASGTESSYNEQFF	TGTGCCAGTGGGACCGAAAGCTCCTACAATGAGCAGTTCTTC
.	TRBV6-2/TRBV6-3	.	TRBJ1-5	CASTPGESNQPQHF	TGTGCCAGCACCCCGGGGGAGAGCAATCAGCCCCAGCATTTT
.	TRBV19	.	TRBJ2-2	CASSIHLAKELFF	TGTGCCAGTAGTATCCACCTGGCAAAGGAGCTGTTTTTT
.	TRBV9	many	TRBJ1-1	CASSVGGFDTEAFF	TGTGCCAGCAGCGTAGGAGGGTTCGACACTGAAGCTTTCTTT
TRBD1	TRBV18	few	TRBJ2-7	CASSPAGQGTNEQYF	TGTGCCAGCTCACCAGCAGGACAGGGGACCAACGAGCAGTACTTC
.	TRBV5-1	.	TRBJ1-1	CASSRRNMDRNTEAFF	TGCGCCAGCAGCCGACGAAACATGGACAGAAACACTGAAGCTTTCTTT
.	TRBV6-1	many	TRBJ2-1	CASSPGAYNEQFF	TGTGCCAGCAGTCCGGGTGCCTACAATGAGCAGTTCTTC
.	TRBV20-1	few	TRBJ1-5	CSADEQSTSNQPQHF	TGCAGTGCTGACGAACAGTCGACTAGCAATCAGCCCCAGCATTTT
.	TRBV9	many	TRBJ1-1	CASSDPRLDTEAFF	TGTGCCAGCAGCGACCCCAGGCTGGACACTGAAGCTTTCTTT
TRBD1	TRBV7-2	many	TRBJ2-2	CASSPKTGRNTGELFF	TGTGCCAGCAGCCCGAAGACAGGGAGGAACACCGGGGAGCTGTTTTTT
.	TRBV7-9	many	TRBJ2-3	CASSLGTGALDTQYF	TGTGCCAGCAGCTTGGGGACGGGAGCCTTAGATACGCAGTATTTT
.	TRBV27	.	TRBJ2-5	CASSSGRVFQETQYF	TGTGCCAGCAGTTCTGGAAGGGTGTTTCAAGAGACCCAGTACTTC
TRBD1	TRBV9	.	TRBJ2-2	CASSVVQGAGELFF	TGTGCCAGCAGCGTAGTACAGGGGGCCGGGGAGCTGTTTTTT
TRBD2	TRBV6-1	many	TRBJ2-3	CASSKREVPSTDTQYF	TGTGCCAGCAGTAAGCGGGAGGTCCCTAGCACAGATACGCAGTATTTT
.	TRBV7-2	many	TRBJ1-2	CASSPNSGGYGYTF	TGTGCCAGCAGCCCGAACAGTGGGGGCTATGGCTACACCTTC
.	TRBV6-9	.	TRBJ1-1	CASSYGHESGALFTEAFF	TGTGCCAGCAGTTACGGACATGAGTCGGGGGCCTTGTTCACTGAAGCTTTCTTT
.	TRBV10-3	many	TRBJ1-1	CAIMEQGGSGEAFF	TGTGCCATCATGGAGCAGGGTGGGTCGGGGGAAGCTTTCTTT
TRBD1	TRBV28	many	TRBJ2-7	CASSDPGQGASKQYF	TGTGCCAGCAGTGATCCGGGACAGGGTGCTTCGAAGCAGTACTTC
TRBD1	TRBV6-5	.	TRBJ1-1	CASSYYRGRTEAFF	TGTGCCAGCAGTTATTACAGGGGGCGGACTGAAGCTTTCTTT
TRBD1	TRBV20-1	many	TRBJ1-6	CSARDRGPEDLHF	TGCAGTGCTAGAGACAGGGGGCCGGAGGACCTCCACTTT
TRBD2	TRBV24-1	.	TRBJ2-3	CATTSGRGFADAQYF	TGTGCCACCACGAGCGGGAGAGGGTTTGCGGATGCGCAGTATTTT
.	TRBV28	many	TRBJ2-1	CASIWAGEQFF	TGTGCCAGCATCTGGGCGGGAGAGCAGTTCTTC
.	TRBV19	.	TRBJ1-5	CASGHRIDQPQHF	TGTGCCAGTGGACACAGGATAGATCAGCCCCAGCATTTT